This T cell receptor beta chain was documented in a study of tissue T cells after allogeneic stem cell transplantation. This clone was seen more than once but under ten times. The antigen is unknown. Gene names are mouse gene names. The CDR3 goes on 1 residue after the read ends, and that part is filled in from the germline J gene. The CDR3 extends over 14 amino acids. Germline loops: CDR1 SGHSA, CDR2 FRNQAP. The V end was cut by 4 bases, the J end by 0 bases, with 7 bases between. Study-wide results and caveats: Blood and spleen captured only part of the tissue TCR repertoire.

Documented time point: mouse harvest day 14 after allogeneic transplant. Mouse grafts combined 10^7 T-cell-depleted bone marrow cells with 10^6 splenic CD5+ T cells. TCRbeta CDR3 was sequenced at survey depth with template counts. Assay: immunoSEQ multiplex PCR; the TCRdb copy retains only in-frame clones and omits some. The sample includes about 9,000 clones, over 30% seen only once; the top ten take 5.1%. This TCR was recovered from a female BALB/c mouse given C57BL/6 T cells with graft-versus-host disease after an allogeneic hematopoietic cell transplant. Input material: skin. The rearrangement uses TRBV16 and TRBJ1-3, with no clear D. The CDR3 region is CASSSDNSGNTLYF. The sequenced CDR3 bases are TGTGCAAGCAGCTCTGACAATTCTGGAAATACGCTCTAT.